The clone carrying this T cell receptor (beta chain) was detected many times. The sample is drawn from a study of spatial heterogeneity in lung cancer. TCRdb analysed the 5' RACE reads with MiXCR anew, one entry per CDR3 protein. The sample comprises some 25,000 distinct CDR3 sequences, roughly 4.8% of which are singletons, and about 5% rests with the top ten. Sample time point: sample taken at primary tumor resection. No cells were sorted before sequencing. The whole RNA sequenced was extracted from tumor, nontumor lung or frozen PBMC. The approximately 69 donors had untreated early-stage non-small cell lung cancer. The V end lost 7 bases, the J end lost 0 bases, and 6 bases lay between the germline ends. Germline CDR1 PRHDT, CDR2 FYEKMQ (reference sequence). There are 12 residues in the CDR3.

The source is a male donor with early-stage non-small cell lung cancer. The genes are TRBV13 and TRBJ1-1; D is unresolved. Sequencing was performed on PBMCs, taken at surgery. As DNA, the CDR3 is TGTGCCAGCACCCGGATGAACACTGAAGCTTTCTTT. Translating it yields CASTRMNTEAFF. Filled out from reference TRBV13 and TRBJ1-1, the complete variable domain reads AAGVIQSPRHLIKEKRETATLKCYPIPRHDTVYWYQQGPGQDPQFLISFYEKMQSDKGSIPDRFSAQQFSDYHSELNMSSLELGDSALYFCASTRMNTEAFFGQGTRLTVV.